This TCR beta chain was identified during a study of blood T cell repertoires in COVID-19. Study-wide context: T cells, B-cell-depleted T cells, or PBMCs provided the cDNA or gDNA that served as material.

Data came from immunoSEQ multiplex PCR; TCRdb stores just in-frame clones and leaves some out. Of a few hundred thousand clones in the sample, roughly 85% were seen once. With 5 bases clipped from V and 11 bases from J, the junction kept 6 bases outside the gene matches. Germline CDR1 and CDR2: LNHDA and SQIVND (reference sequence). The CDR3 consists of 12 residues. The J gene is TRBJ1-5, the V gene TRBV19, with TRBD1 matching 7 bases. The sequencing sample was made of peripheral blood. The source of this sequence is a woman aged 25 to 39 with active or convalescent COVID-19. This CDR3 reads CASSLGGGAQHF. The CDR3 DNA sequence: TGTGCCAGTAGTCTAGGGGGCGGGGCCCAGCATTTT.